This T cell receptor beta chain came from a study of cytomegalovirus exposure and HLA in healthy donors (dated by TCRdb to 2017 to 2019). Describing the broader study: According to an earlier analysis of several hundred of the donors, some 180 million T cells yielded roughly 110 million unique TCR beta sequences and approximately 280 Gb of sequence data. Using immunosequencing, the study profiled T cell repertoires from 640 or so subjects and related those repertoires to cytomegalovirus serostatus. In an earlier analysis of a few hundred of the donors, high-throughput TCR beta sequencing was used to judge whether each TCR beta V gene segment behaved as functional or pseudogenic. In a later genetic analysis, genome-wide SNP genotypes for about 55% of the roughly 670 donors were used, and that subset was treated as a discovery cohort. Roughly 5 DR-DQ haplotypes were treated as single units for association and clustering because of strong linkage in the cohort. The number of donors typed differed by locus, with 629-630 for A, B, C, DRB1 and DQB1, about 500 for DQA1, nearly 610 for DPA1, and some 440 for DPB1. An early release covering roughly 640 HLA-typed donors comprised roughly 300 gigabases of sequencing data and 85 million or so unique TCR sequences. Among about 400 genotyped donors of the cohort, an average of about 220,000 unique TCR beta nucleotide sequences was sequenced per donor, of which roughly 18% were non-productive. In the later analysis, no new phenotypic data were used to find candidate immune exposures; instead, reliance was placed on TCR beta sequences and their occurrence across donors. In addition to the first cohort of roughly 700 subjects, a separate validation cohort of approximately 110 different subjects was used. The study combined high-throughput TCR immunosequencing, statistical association of individual TCRs with disease status, and machine learning to predict cytomegalovirus infection status. To study patterns of TCR occurrence, a later analysis re-analyzed previously published TCR beta repertoires from around 660 donors and added high-resolution HLA genotyping. Donor age, sex, ethnicity and CMV serostatus were collected together with the repertoire data. Every repertoire in the discovery cohort had been generated on one and the same sequencing platform. The study was designed to test whether signatures of past pathogen exposure could be identified by cataloging public T cell receptors. Both class I and class II loci were covered by HLA typing, at four-digit resolution. Of the roughly 400 genotyped donors, over 65% fell in the genetic ancestry cluster associated with self-reported Caucasian donors. What the authors observed across the whole study: A further reported finding was that TCR beta sequences accurately predicted the HLA-A and HLA-B alleles for most subjects in the first cohort. Because some donors lacked HLA typing at each locus, the association tests relied only on the typed subset. This cohort had only TCR beta chains sequenced, and the lack of alpha or paired-chain data limited which features could be detected. Correlated functional status among segregating V segments might reflect linkage disequilibrium, but an unknown experimental factor could not be ruled out. At a false discovery rate of 0.05, a later analysis linked under 20,000 TCR beta sequences to specific HLA alleles. Compared with equally common non-associated chains, HLA-associated TCR beta chains in a later analysis were more clonally expanded and had lower generation probabilities. According to a later analysis, most CMV-associated TCR beta chains appeared to be HLA-restricted, and the HLA associations seemed to be driven largely by CMV exposure. In vitro tests confirmed that three of the cytomegalovirus-associated TCR beta chains recognize cytomegalovirus antigens. Roughly uniform sequencing depth across donors was assumed in presence/absence analyses, although this assumption may not hold. A later analysis found that TCR association rates varied across HLA loci, with DRB1 alleles showing the most associated TCRs and HLA-C alleles the fewest. It was suggested by the authors that the approach could potentially be generalized to other disease states and immunological phenotypes. Because counts were too low, some 17 rarely observed V segments, including chromosome 9 orphons, were left out of the earlier analysis of roughly 600 of the donors. The classifier was reported to diagnose cytomegalovirus status with high specificity and sensitivity in both the original cohort and the validation cohort. Several of the top co-occurrence clusters appeared to be linked to parvovirus B19, influenza, CMV and Epstein-Barr virus, according to a later analysis. In a later genetic analysis, a missense DCLRE1C variant was associated with V-gene and J-gene trimming of TCR beta chains, and the association was replicated in an independent cohort. In an earlier analysis of 587 of the donors, most TCR beta V segments were observed in productive rearrangements about 87% or about 30% of the time, broadly matching IMGT annotations. When HLA alleles, especially DR and DQ, strongly co-occurred, attributing TCR associations to individual alleles was difficult. In a later genetic analysis, fewer N-insertions in productive TCRs were reported among donors in an Asian-associated ancestry cluster than the roughly 640-donor mean. Because the 87-base-pair reads could not distinguish some IMGT-functional V segments, including TRBV6-2 and TRBV6-3, those segments were excluded. Immune exposure information for the cohort was limited to CMV serostatus. A cluster of highly shared sequence variants was judged likely to be a technical artifact of the sequencing pipeline. The study listed approximately 150 TCR beta chains as associated with cytomegalovirus. Most TCR sequences were seen in very few donors, while some public TCRs were found in many individuals.

The cohort consisted of some 670 healthy bone marrow donors. Cohort members were all nominally healthy when sampled, although unrecorded immune exposures were likely present. The donor was CMV seronegative and was included in the group of a few hundred seronegative cohort members. Each donor provided a peripheral blood sample, and peripheral blood mononuclear cells were used for TCR beta sequencing. The Qiagen DNeasy Blood Extraction Kit was used to extract genomic DNA from the blood cell samples. Concerning this clone itself: Its antigen is currently not known.

Libraries were prepared through the immunoSEQ multiplex PCR assay. The multiplex PCR relied on a mix of 60 forward primers for TCR Vbeta segments and 13 reverse primers for TCR Jbeta segments. Amplification of the CDR3 region of rearranged TCR beta genes was performed with a multiplex PCR assay on genomic DNA. The amplified TCR beta libraries were sequenced on the Illumina HiSeq System as 87-base-pair reads. Processing in the source paper ran as follows. A later analysis tallied some 79 million unique TCR beta chains across the 700 or so repertoires, and around 10 million of those chains were shared by two or more donors. To remove PCR and sequencing errors, raw reads were error-corrected and collapsed into unique sequences using a nearest-neighbor algorithm that merged closely related sequences. Alignment of CDR3 sequences to IMGT reference sequences was used to assign V, D and J gene segments. For a sequence to be retained, a match of at least six nucleotides was required to both a V gene segment and a J gene segment. A rearrangement was called productive if the CDR3 had no stop codons and remained in frame with V and J, and every other rearrangement was called non-productive. CDR3 was defined according to IMGT convention as the region running from the second conserved V-encoded cysteine to the conserved J-encoded phenylalanine. In an earlier analysis of roughly 580 of the donors, sequences lacking an unambiguous match to a single V gene segment were excluded. In an earlier analysis of several hundred of the donors, V segments were called functional above 56.7% productive rearrangements and were called segregating when the between-donor standard deviation exceeded 5%. A statistical classification framework was built for diagnosing cytomegalovirus status from the catalog of TCR beta chain sequences. A later analysis assigned V and J genes by comparing TCR nucleotide sequences with IMGT/GENE-DB human TR gene sequences. The TCRdist pipeline was used in a later analysis to assign CDR3 sequences and most-parsimonious VDJ recombination scenarios. A later analysis defined each TCR beta chain by its CDR3 amino acid sequence plus V-gene family, and excluded reads lacking a unique V-gene family. To address suspected cross-contamination and a sequencing artifact, a later analysis removed a few hundred highly shared, low-generation-probability nucleotide sequences. In a later analysis, a clonal expansion index for each public chain was calculated from normalized within-repertoire ranks of inferred template counts. In a later analysis, generation probabilities were computed using a VDJ recombination model fitted to out-of-frame rearrangements, and the results were checked against IGoR. In a later analysis, TCR-TCR, TCR-HLA and TCR-CMV co-occurrence was scored with hypergeometric tests, and a repertoire-size bias correction was applied to TCR pairs. False discovery rates were estimated in a later analysis by permuting HLA or CMV assignments 20 times. A later analysis grouped co-occurring TCRs with DBSCAN, adding TCRdist sequence similarity when clustering within HLA-allele-positive subsets. For co-occurrence clustering, repertoires with fewer than 30,000 or more than 120,000 public chains were excluded, along with roughly 5 repertoires with anomalous nucleotide sharing. TCRdb re-hosts the immuneACCESS table, in-frame sequences only. Its copies lack some clones; in the studies checked, an unresolved V gene accounts for under half of them, and the cause for the rest is not known. V, J and clone size are taken as reported in that table, and D and trimming were inferred from the DNA itself. This sample's table lists approximately 180,000 clones. Clones ranked in the top ten supply about 6.8% of the sample.

The CDR3 spans 15 residues, from the cysteine through the phenylalanine. Only the CDR3 DNA is retained, 45 bases long and in frame from the first base. The germline V gene sets CDR1 to SGHVS and CDR2 to FQNEAQ. Between the V and J ends, shortened by 4 bases and 3 bases respectively, the junction contains 12 bases. The receptor comes from a man under 40 in good health and CMV-seronegative. Sequences were obtained from PBMCs. Recombination joined TRBV7-8 with TRBJ2-2; TRBD1 is a weak D gene call, 5 bases matching. The CDR3 is CASSSFQGDTGELFF. The DNA is as follows: TGTGCCAGCAGCTCATTTCAGGGCGACACCGGGGAGCTGTTTTTT.